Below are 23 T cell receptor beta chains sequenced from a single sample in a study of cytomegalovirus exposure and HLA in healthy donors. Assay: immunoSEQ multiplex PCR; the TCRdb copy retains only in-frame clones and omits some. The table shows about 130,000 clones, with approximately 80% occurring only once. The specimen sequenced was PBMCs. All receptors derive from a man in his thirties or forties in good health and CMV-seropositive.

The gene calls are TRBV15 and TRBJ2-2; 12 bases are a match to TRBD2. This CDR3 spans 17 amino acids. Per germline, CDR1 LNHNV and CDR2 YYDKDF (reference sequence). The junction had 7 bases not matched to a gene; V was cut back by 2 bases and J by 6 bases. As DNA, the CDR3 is TGTGCCACCAGCAGAAAAGGACTAGCGGGAAGTCCCGGGGAGCTGTTTTTT. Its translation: CATSRKGLAGSPGELFF.

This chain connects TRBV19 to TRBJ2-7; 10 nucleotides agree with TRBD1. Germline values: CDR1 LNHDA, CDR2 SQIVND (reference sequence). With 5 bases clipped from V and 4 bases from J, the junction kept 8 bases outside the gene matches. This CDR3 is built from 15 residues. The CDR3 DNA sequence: TGTGCCAGTAGTGCCCCGACAGGGGGCCGGTACGAGCAGTACTTC. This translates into CASSAPTGGRYEQYF.

The CDR3 loop reads CASSLEGFTDTQYF. In DNA form, the CDR3 reads TGTGCCAGCAGCTTAGAGGGGTTTACAGATACGCAGTATTTT. The chain links TRBV7-9 to TRBJ2-3, with D maybe TRBD1 (5 bases). This CDR3 contains 14 residues. Looked up from germline, CDR1 is SEHNR and CDR2 is FQNEAQ (reference sequence). V shed 1 base and J shed 3 bases, with 8 bases lying between them.

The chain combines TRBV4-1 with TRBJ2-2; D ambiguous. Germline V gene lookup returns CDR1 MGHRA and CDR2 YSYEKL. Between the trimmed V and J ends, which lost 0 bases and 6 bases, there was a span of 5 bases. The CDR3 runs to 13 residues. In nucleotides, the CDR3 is TGCGCCAGCAGCCAAGATCTGTCCGGGGAGCTGTTTTTT. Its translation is CASSQDLSGELFF.

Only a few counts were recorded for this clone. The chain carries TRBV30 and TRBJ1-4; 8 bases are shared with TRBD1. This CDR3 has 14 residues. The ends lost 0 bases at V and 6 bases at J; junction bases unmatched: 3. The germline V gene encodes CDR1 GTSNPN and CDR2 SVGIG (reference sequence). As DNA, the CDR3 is TGTGCCTGGAGTGTAACAGGGGGGGATGAAAAACTGTTTTTT. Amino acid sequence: CAWSVTGGDEKLFF.

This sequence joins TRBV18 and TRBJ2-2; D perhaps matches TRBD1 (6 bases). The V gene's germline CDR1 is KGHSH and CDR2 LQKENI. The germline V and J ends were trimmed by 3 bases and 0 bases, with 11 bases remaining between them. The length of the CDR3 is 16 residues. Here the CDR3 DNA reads TGTGCCAGCTCACCCCTGGGACAAGCGAACACCGGGGAGCTGTTTTTT. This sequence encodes CASSPLGQANTGELFF.

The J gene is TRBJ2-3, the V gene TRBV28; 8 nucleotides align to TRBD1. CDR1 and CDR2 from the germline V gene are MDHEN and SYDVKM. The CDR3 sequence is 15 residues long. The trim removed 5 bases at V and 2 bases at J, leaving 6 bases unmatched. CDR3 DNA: TGTGCCAGCAGTCCAGACAGGGGCCTCACAGATACGCAGTATTTT. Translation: CASSPDRGLTDTQYF.

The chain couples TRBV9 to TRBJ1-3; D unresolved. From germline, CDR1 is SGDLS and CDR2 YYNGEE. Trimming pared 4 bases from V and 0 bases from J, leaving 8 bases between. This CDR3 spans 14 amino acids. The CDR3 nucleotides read TGTGCCAGCAGCCGAGGAGGCTCTGGAAACACCATATATTTT. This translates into CASSRGGSGNTIYF.

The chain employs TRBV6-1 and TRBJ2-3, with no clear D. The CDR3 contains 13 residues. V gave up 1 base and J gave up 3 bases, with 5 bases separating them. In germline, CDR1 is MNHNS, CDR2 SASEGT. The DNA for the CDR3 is TGTGCCAGCAGTGAAGATTCTACAGATACGCAGTATTTT. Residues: CASSEDSTDTQYF.

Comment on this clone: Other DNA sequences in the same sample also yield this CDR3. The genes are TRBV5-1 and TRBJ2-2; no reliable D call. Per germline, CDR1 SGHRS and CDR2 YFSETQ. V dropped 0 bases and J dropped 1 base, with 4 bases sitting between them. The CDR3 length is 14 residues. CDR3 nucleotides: TGCGCCAGCAGCTTGGCCGGGAACACCGGGGAGCTGTTTTTT. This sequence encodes CASSLAGNTGELFF. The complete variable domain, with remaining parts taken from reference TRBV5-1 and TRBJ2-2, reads KAGVTQTPRYLIKTRGQQVTLSCSPISGHRSVSWYQQTPGQGLQFLFEYFSETQRNKGNFPGRFSGRQFSNSRSEMNVSTLELGDSALYLCASSLAGNTGELFFGEGSRLTVL.

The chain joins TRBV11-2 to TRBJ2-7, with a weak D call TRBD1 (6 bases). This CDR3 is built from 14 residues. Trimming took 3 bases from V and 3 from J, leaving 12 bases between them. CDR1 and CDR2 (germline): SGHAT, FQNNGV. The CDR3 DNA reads TGTGCCAGCAGCTTGGGACACCTAGGCTACGAGCAGTACTTC. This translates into CASSLGHLGYEQYF.

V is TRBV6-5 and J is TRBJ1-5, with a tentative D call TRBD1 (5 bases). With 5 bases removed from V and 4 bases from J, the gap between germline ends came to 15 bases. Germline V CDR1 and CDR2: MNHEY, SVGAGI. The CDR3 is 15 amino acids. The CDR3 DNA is TGTGCCAGCAGTCAGGGAAACCAAGGGAATCAGCCCCAGCATTTT. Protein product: CASSQGNQGNQPQHF.

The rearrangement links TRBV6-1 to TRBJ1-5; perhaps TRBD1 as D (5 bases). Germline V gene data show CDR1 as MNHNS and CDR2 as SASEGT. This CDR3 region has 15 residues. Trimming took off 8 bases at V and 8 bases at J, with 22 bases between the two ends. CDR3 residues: CASGLTTGLGEPQHF. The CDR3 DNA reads TGTGCCAGCGGACTTACGACGGGACTAGGGGAGCCCCAGCATTTT.

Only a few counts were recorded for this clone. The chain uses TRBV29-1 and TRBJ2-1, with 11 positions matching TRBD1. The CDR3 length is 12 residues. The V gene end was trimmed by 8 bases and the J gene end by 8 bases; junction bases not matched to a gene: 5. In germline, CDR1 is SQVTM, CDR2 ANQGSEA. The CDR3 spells CSSDRGRDEQFF. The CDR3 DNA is TGCAGCTCGGACAGGGGGCGGGATGAGCAGTTCTTC.

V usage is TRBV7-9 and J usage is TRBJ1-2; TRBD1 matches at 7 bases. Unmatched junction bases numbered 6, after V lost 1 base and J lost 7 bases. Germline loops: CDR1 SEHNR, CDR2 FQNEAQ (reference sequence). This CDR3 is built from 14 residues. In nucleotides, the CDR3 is TGTGCCAGCAGCTTAGAAGGAGACAGGGTTGGCTACACCTTC. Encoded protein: CASSLEGDRVGYTF.

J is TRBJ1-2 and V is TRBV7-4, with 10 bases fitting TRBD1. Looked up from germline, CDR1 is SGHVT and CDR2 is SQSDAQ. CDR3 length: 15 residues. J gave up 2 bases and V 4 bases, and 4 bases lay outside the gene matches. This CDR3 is CASSSPGQGNYGYTF. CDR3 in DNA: TGTGCCAGCAGCTCCCCGGGACAGGGGAACTATGGCTACACCTTC.

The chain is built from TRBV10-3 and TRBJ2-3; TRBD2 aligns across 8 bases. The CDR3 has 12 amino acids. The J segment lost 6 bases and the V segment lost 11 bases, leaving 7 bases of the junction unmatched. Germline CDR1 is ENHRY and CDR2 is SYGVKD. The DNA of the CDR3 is TGTGCCGTCGTCGGGGGGGATGATACGCAGTATTTT. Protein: CAVVGGDDTQYF.

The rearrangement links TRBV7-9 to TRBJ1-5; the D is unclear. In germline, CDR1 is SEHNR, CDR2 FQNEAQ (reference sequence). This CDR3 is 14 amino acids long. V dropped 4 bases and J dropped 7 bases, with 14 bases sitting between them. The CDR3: CASSSEAAGQPQHF. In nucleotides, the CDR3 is TGTGCCAGCAGCTCCGAAGCGGCGGGGCAGCCCCAGCATTTT. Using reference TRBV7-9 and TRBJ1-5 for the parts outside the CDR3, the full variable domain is DTGVSQNPRHKITKRGQNVTFRCDPISEHNRLYWYRQTLGQGPEFLTYFQNEAQLEKSRLLSDRFSAERPKGSFSTLEIQRTEQGDSAMYLCASSSEAAGQPQHFGDGTRLSIL.

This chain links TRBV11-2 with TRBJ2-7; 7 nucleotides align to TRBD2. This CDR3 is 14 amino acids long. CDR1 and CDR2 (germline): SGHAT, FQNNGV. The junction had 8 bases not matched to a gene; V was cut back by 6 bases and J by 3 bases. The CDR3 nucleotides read TGTGCCAGCAGACGGGCGGGGGACGGCTACGAGCAGTACTTC. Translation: CASRRAGDGYEQYF.

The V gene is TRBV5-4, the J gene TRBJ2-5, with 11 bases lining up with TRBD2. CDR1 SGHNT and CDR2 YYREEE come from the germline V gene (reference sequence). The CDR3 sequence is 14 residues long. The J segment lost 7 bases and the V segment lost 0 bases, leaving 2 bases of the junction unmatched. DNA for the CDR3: TGTGCCAGCAGCTTGGCTGGACTAGCGGGGACCCAGTACTTC. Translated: CASSLAGLAGTQYF. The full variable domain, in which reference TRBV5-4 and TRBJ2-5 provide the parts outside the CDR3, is ETGVTQSPTHLIKTRGQQVTLRCSSQSGHNTVSWYQQALGQGPQFIFQYYREEENGRGNFPPRFSGLQFPNYSSELNVNALELDDSALYLCASSLAGLAGTQYFGPGTRLLVL.

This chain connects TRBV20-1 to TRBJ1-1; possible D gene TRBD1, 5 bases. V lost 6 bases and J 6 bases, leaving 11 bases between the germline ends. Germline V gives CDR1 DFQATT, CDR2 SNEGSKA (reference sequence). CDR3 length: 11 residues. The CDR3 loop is CSAPTVPEAFF. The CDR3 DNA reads TGCAGTGCGCCGACAGTACCTGAAGCTTTCTTT.

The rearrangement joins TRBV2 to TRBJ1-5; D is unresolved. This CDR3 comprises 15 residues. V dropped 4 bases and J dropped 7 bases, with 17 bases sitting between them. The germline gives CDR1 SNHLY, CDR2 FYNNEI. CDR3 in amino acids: CASSVRELQRQPQHF. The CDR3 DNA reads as TGTGCCAGCAGTGTCCGGGAGCTTCAGCGGCAGCCCCAGCATTTT.

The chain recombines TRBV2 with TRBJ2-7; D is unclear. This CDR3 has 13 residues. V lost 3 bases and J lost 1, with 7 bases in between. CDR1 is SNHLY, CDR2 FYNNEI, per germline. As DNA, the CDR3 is TGTGCCAGCAGTGAGGCCAGATCCTACGAGCAGTACTTC. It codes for CASSEARSYEQYF.